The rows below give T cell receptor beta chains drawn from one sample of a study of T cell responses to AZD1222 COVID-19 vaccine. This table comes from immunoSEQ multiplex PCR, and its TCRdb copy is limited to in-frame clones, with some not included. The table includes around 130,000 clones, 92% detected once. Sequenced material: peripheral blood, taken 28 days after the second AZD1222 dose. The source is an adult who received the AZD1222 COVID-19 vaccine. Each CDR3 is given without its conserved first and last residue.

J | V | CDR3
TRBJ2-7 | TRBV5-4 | ASSLDRASYEQY
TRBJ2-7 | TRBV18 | ASSPPGAGEQY
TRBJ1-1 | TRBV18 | ASSPRDRAGTEAF
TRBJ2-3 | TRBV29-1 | SVATGTSTDTQY
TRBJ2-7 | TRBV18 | ASSPPAGDGEQY
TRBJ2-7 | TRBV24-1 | ATSDPSDEQY
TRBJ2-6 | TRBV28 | ASSFEPGANVLT
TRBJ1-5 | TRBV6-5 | ASSYSPGEDQPQH
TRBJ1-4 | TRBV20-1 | SASSGGMKLF
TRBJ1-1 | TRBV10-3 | AISDRMNTEAF
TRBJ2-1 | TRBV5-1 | ASSLTLAGDEQF
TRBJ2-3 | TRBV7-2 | ASSADRGHGADTQY
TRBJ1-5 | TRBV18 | ASSPLGGDQPQH
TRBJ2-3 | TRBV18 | ASSPGLMVAGGPTTQY
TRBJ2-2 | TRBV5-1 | ASSPIAGQGGWTGELF
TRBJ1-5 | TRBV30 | AWSVAGPVAQH
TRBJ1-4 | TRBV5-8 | ASSFLWGPGRNEKLF
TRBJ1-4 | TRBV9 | ASSPDPATNEKLF
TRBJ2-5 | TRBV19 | ASSMDRGVGTQY
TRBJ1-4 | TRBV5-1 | ASSLDRGAEKLF
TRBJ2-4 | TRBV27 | ASSLVGDLGKNIQY
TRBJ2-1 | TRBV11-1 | ASSQERGGPNEQF
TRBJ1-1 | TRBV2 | ASILGRGNTEAF
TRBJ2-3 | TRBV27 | ASSSGASSTDTQY
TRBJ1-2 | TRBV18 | ASSPPGQYYGYT
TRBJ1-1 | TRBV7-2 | ASSPEGRGTEAF
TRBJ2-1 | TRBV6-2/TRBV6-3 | ASSYAGTSGTSYNEQF
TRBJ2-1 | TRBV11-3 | ASSARTGGGNEQF
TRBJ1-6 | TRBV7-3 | ASSLTTGGNSPLH
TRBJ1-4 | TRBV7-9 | ASSQQGDEKLF
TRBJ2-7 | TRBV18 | ASSLELGVGYEQY
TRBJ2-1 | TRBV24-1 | ATSDPGIDNEQF
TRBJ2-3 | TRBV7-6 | ASSLRAGPTYTQY
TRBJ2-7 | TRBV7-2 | ASSLVASGSPYEQY
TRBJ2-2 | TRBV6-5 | ASSYRGGTGELF
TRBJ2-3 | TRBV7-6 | ASSTSGGTDTQY
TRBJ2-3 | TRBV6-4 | ASSVGGGRADTQY
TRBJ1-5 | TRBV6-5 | ASRREGSNQPQH
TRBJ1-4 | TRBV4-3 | ASSQDWAANNEKLF
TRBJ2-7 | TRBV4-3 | ASSQAGQGVDEQY
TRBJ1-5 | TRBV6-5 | ASSSTGTGVNQPQH
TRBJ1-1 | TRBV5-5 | ASSFDSVPTREAF
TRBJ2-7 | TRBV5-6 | ASKRGSSYEQY
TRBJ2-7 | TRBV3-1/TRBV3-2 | ASSPSYEQY
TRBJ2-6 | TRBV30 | AWSLASVSGANVLT
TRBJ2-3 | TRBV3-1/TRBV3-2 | ASSQLGLAGGDTQY
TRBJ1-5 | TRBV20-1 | SASLRSNQPQH
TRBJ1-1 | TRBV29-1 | SARQGAQVEAF
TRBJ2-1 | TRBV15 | ATSRGTGGYNEQF
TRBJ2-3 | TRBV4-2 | ASSQDSLADTQY
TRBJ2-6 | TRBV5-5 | ASSLGLYGGANVLT
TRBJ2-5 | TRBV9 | ASSVVPGGEETQY
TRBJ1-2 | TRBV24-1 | ATSDETGYGYT
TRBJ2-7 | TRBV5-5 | ASSDSYEQY
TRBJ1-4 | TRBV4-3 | ASSPTGRANEKLF